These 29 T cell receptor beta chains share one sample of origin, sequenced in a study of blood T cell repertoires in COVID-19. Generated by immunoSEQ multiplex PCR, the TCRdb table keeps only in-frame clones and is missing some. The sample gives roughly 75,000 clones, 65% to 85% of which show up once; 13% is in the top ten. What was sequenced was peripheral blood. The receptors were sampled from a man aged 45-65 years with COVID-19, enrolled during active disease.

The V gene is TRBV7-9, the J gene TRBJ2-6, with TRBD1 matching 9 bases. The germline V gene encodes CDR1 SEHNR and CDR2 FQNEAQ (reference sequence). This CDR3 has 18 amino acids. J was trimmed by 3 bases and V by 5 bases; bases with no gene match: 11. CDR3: CASSEGPGTGFGANVLTF. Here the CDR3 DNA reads TGTGCCAGCAGCGAAGGTCCCGGGACAGGGTTTGGGGCCAACGTCCTGACTTTC.

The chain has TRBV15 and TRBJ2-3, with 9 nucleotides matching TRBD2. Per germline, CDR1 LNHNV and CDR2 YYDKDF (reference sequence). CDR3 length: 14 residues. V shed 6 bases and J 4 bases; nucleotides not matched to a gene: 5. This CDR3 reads CATSKGLASDTQYF. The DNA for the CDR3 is TGTGCCACCAGTAAGGGACTAGCTTCAGATACGCAGTATTTT.

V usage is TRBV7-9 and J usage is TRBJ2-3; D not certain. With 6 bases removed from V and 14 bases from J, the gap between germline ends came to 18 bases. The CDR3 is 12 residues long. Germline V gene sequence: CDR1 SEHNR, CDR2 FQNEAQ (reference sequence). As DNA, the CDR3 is TGTGCCAGCAGTATAGACATACCCCTGGCGTATTTT. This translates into CASSIDIPLAYF.

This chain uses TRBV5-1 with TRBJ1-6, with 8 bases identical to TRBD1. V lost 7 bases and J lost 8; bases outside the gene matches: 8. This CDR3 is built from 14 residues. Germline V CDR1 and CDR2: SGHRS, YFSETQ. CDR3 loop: CASGQGASDSPLHF. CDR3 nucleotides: TGCGCCAGCGGTCAGGGGGCGAGTGATTCACCCCTCCACTTT.

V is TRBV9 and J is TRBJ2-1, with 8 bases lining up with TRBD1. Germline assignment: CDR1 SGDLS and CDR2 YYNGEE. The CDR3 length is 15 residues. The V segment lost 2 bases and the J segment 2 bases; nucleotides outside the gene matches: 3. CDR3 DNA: TGTGCCAGCAGCGTCCAACAGGGGGCCTACAATGAGCAGTTCTTC. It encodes CASSVQQGAYNEQFF.

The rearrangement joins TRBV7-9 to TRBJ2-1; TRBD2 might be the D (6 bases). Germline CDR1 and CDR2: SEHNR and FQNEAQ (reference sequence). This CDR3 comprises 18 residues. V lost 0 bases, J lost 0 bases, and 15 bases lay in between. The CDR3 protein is CASSLARSGDSSYNEQFF. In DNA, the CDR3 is TGTGCCAGCAGCTTAGCAAGGTCGGGGGATTCCTCCTACAATGAGCAGTTCTTC.

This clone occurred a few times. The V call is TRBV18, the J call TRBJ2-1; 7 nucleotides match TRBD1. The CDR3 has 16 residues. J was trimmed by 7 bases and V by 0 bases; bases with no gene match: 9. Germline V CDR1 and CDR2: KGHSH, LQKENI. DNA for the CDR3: TGTGCCAGCTCACCACCGAGGAGACAGGGTGGGAATGAGCAGTTCTTC. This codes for CASSPPRRQGGNEQFF.

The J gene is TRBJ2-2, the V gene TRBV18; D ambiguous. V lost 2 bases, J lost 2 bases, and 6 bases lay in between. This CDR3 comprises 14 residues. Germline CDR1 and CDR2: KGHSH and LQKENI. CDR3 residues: CASSPDTNTGELFF. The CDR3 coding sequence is TGTGCCAGCTCACCAGACACTAACACCGGGGAGCTGTTTTTT.

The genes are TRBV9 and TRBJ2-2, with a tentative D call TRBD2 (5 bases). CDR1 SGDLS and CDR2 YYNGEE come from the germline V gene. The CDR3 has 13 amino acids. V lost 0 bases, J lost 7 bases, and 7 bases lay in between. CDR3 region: CASSVGGFGELFF. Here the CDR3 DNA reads TGTGCCAGCAGCGTAGGAGGGTTCGGGGAGCTGTTTTTT.

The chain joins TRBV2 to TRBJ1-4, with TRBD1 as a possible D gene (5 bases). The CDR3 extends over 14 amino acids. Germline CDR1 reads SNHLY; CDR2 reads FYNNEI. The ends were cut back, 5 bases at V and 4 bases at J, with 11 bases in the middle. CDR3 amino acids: CASSLDRLNEKLFF. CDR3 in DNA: TGTGCCAGCAGTTTAGACAGACTTAATGAAAAACTGTTTTTT.

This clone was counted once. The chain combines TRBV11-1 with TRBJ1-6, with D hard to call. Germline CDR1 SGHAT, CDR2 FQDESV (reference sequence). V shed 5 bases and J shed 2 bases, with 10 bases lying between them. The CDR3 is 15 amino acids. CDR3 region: CASSVRSAYNSPLHF. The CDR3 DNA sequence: TGTGCCAGCAGCGTCCGGAGCGCCTATAATTCACCCCTCCACTTT.

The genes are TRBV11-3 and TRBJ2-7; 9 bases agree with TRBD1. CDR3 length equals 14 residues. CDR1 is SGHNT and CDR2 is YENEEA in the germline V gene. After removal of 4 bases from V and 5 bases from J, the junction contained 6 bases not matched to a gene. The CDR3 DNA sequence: TGTGCCAGCAGCTCCTTGACAGGGGGTAACGAGCAGTACTTC. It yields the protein CASSSLTGGNEQYF.

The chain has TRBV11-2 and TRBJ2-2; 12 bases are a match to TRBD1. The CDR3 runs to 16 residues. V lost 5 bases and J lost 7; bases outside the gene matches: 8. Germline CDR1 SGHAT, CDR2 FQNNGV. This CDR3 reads CASSLGDRGLIGELFF. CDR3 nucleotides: TGTGCCAGCAGCCTAGGGGACAGGGGGCTGATCGGGGAGCTGTTTTTT.

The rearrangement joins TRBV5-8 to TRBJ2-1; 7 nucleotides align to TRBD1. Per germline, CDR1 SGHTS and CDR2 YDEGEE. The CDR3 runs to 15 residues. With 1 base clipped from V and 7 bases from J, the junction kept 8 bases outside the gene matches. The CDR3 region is CASSLHFPRGNEQFF. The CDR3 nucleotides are TGTGCCAGCAGCTTGCATTTCCCCAGGGGGAATGAGCAGTTCTTC.

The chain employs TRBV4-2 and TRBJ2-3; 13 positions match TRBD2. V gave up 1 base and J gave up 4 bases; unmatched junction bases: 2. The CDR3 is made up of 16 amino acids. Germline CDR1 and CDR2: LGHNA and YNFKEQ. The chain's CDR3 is CASSQALAGGPDTQYF. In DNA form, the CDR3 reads TGTGCCAGCAGCCAAGCACTAGCGGGAGGGCCAGATACGCAGTATTTT.

The CDR3 protein is CASSQAGGGLFGYTF. CDR3 DNA: TGTGCCAGCAGCCAAGCCGGCGGGGGGCTGTTTGGCTACACCTTC. This sequence joins TRBV3-1 (or the pseudogene TRBV3-2) and TRBJ1-2; a weak D match, TRBD1 (6 bases). CDR1 and CDR2 (germline): LGHDT, YNNKEL (reference sequence). This CDR3 comprises 15 residues. The V end lost 1 base, the J end lost 7 bases, and 16 bases lay between the germline ends.

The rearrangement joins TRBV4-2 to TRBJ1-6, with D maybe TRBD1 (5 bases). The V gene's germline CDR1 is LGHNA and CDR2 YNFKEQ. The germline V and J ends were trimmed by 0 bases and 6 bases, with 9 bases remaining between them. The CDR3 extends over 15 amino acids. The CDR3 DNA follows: TGTGCCAGCAGCCAAGATGACCAGGGTAATTCACCCCTCCACTTT. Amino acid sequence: CASSQDDQGNSPLHF.

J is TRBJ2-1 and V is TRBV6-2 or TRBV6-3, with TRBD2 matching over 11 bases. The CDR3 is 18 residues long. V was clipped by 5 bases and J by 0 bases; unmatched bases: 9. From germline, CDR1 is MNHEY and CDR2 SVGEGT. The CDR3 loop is CASSRVAGGGPSYNEQFF. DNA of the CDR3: TGTGCCAGCAGTAGGGTAGCGGGAGGGGGACCCTCCTACAATGAGCAGTTCTTC.

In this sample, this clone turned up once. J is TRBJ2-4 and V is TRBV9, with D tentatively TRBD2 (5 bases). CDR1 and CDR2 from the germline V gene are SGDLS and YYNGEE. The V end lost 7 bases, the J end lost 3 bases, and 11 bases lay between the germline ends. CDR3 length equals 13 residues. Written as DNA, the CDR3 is TGTGCCAGCGCCGGGGTGGGCAAAAACATTCAGTACTTC. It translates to CASAGVGKNIQYF.

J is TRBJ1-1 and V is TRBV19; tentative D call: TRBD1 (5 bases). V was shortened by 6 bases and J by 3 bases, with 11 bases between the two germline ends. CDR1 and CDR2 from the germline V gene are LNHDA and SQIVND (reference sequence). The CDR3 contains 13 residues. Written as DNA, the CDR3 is TGTGCCAGTAGCCAGGGTACGTACACTGAAGCTTTCTTT. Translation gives CASSQGTYTEAFF.

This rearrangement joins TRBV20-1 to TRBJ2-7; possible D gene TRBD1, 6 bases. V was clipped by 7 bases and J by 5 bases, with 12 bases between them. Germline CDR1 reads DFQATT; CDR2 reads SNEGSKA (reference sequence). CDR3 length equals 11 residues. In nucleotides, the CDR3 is TGCAGTGTGGGCCAGGGGAACGAGCAGTACTTC. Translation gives CSVGQGNEQYF.

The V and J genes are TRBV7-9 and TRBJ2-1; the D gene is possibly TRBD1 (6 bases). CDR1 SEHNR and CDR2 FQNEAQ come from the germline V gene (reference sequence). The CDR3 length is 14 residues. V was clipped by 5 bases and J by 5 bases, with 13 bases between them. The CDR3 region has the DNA TGTGCCAGCAGCCCCGGGACACCGAACAATGAGCAGTTCTTC. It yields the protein CASSPGTPNNEQFF.

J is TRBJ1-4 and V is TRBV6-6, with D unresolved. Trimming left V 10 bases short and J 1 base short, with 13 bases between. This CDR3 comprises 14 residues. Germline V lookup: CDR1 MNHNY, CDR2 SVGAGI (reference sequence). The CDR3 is CATRSVGTNEKLFF. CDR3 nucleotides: TGTGCCACCCGGTCCGTCGGAACTAATGAAAAACTGTTTTTT.

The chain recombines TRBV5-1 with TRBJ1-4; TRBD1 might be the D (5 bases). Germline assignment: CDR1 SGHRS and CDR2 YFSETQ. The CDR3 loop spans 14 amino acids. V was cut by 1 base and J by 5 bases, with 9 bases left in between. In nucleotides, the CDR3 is TGCGCCAGCAGCTTGCAAGGGGCGAATGAAAAACTGTTTTTT. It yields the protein CASSLQGANEKLFF.

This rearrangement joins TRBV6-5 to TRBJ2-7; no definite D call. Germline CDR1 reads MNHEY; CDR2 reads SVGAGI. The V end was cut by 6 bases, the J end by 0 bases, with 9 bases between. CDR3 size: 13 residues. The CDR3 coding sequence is TGTGCCAGCAGCCCCGGGTACTCCTACGAGCAGTACTTC. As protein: CASSPGYSYEQYF.

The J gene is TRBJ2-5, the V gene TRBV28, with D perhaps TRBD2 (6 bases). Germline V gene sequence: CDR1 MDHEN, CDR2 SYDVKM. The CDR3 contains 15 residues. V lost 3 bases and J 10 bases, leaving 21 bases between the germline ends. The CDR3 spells CASSLSSGSPSFQYF. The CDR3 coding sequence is TGTGCCAGCAGTTTGTCGTCCGGGAGCCCCTCTTTCCAGTACTTC. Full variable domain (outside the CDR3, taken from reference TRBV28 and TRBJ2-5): DVKVTQSSRYLVKRTGEKVFLECVQDMDHENMFWYRQDPGLGLRLIYFSYDVKMKEKGDIPEGYSVSREKKERFSLILESASTNQTSMYLCASSLSSGSPSFQYFGPGTRLLVL.

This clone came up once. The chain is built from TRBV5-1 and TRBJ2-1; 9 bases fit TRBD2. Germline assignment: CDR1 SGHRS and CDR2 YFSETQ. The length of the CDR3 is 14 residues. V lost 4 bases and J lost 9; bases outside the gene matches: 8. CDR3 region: CASSERSGSLEQFF. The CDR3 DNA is TGCGCCAGCAGCGAACGTAGCGGGAGCCTTGAGCAGTTCTTC.

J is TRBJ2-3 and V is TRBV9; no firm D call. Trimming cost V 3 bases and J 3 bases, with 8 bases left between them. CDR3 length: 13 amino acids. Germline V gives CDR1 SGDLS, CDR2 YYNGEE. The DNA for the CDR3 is TGTGCCAGCAGCGAAAAAGCGACAGATACGCAGTATTTT. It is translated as CASSEKATDTQYF.

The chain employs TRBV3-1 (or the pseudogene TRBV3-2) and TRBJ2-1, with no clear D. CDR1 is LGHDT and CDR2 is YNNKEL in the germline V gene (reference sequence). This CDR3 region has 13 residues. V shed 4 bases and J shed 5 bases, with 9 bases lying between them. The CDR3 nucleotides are TGTGCCAGCAGCCTTGCAAGCAACAATGAGCAGTTCTTC. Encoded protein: CASSLASNNEQFF.